This T cell receptor (beta chain) appears in the sequencing data of a study of T cell repertoires in cytomegalovirus infection (dated by TCRdb to between 2018 and 2020). With respect to the entire study: The peptide stimulations were aimed at well-studied HLA-B-restricted epitopes as well as recently identified HLA-C-restricted CMV epitopes, whose presentation resists viral immunomodulation. Donor HLA type was relevant to the analysis, because carriage of CMV infection together with the matching HLA type was indicated by public TCR beta signatures. Findings and caveats that apply to the study as a whole: Carriers of CMV infection plus the relevant HLA type were discriminated by the cumulative frequency of public TCR beta family members in the study cohort and in an independent approximately 400-donor cohort. In the ex vivo response, HLA-C-restricted CMV-specific TCR beta clonotypes were dominant, and in two of eight donors the single most frequent clonotype came from this HLA-C-restricted group.

Sequencing was performed on an Illumina HiSeq 1500. TCRdb reran the public reads through fastp at Q25 and MiXCR, keeping productive beta chains. Each entry merges the rows of one CDR3 protein and shows their most common DNA and genes. This sample is represented by around 430,000 distinct CDR3 sequences; about 44% of them were singletons. The top ten clones comprise 40% to 50% of the sample. About this clonotype: Its specific antigen is unknown. No base qualities exist here, and no much larger clone lies one base off it.

The junction shows trimming of 6 bases on V and 0 bases on J, plus 11 bases between the germline ends. The CDR3 spans 14 residues, from the cysteine through the phenylalanine. CDR3 DNA only is kept here, 42 bases in frame from base 1. CDR1 and CDR2 are drawn from the germline V gene: ENHRY, SYGVKD. The treatment or condition tag for this specimen amounts to: in vitro stimulation with specific CMV peptide epitopes to enrich CMV-specific T cells. This sample comprised cultured PBMCs, obtained from culture after CMV antigen stimulation. The sequence joins TRBV10-3 to TRBJ1-1; TRBD1 could be the D gene, as 5 bases match. This receptor was obtained from a human donor in good health (CMV status not recorded). Some clones in this sample may be carry-over from other donors' samples. The sequenced DNA: TGTGCCATCAGGGGGGACTTTCTGAACACTGAAGCTTTCTTT. Its protein product is CAIRGDFLNTEAFF.